A selection of T cell receptor beta chains follows, all from one sample in a study of cytomegalovirus exposure and HLA in healthy donors. Using immunoSEQ multiplex PCR, the repertoire was profiled, and TCRdb retains in-frame clones only, with some absent. The sample lists some 76,000 clones; about four fifths were seen once. Sequences were obtained from PBMCs. These receptors were collected from a woman in her 40s in good health and CMV-seropositive. The CDR3 runs from the conserved cysteine through the conserved F or W.

J,V,CDR3
TRBJ1-2,TRBV9,CASNRGRDGYTF
TRBJ2-3,TRBV19,CASRERTGEDTQYF
TRBJ1-3,TRBV7-2,CASSSPSGGVYSGNTIYF
TRBJ2-3,TRBV10-3,CAIRERGATDTQYF
TRBJ1-2,TRBV19,CASSQTRGNYGYTF
TRBJ1-5,TRBV7-2,CASSSTGVNQPQHF
TRBJ2-3,TRBV5-1,CASSTGTGGTDTQYF
TRBJ1-2,TRBV30,CALGTFGYTF
TRBJ1-6,TRBV6-6,CASFDSEPNSPLHF
TRBJ1-5,TRBV6-1,CASSEQVNQPQHF
TRBJ2-7,TRBV4-3,CASSQVQGIYEQYF
TRBJ2-2,TRBV5-1,CASSLDPQSNTGELFF
TRBJ2-5,TRBV19,CASSIDSSAGGTQYF
TRBJ1-5,TRBV6-5,CASRPTGGDGQPQHF
TRBJ2-5,TRBV25-1,CASSGPQGYQETQYF
TRBJ1-5,TRBV30,CAWNQAMGNQPQHF
TRBJ1-5,TRBV18,CASSPQGGVSNQPQHF
TRBJ1-5,TRBV28,CASSPGGGQPQHF
TRBJ2-7,TRBV7-9,CASSVSGYEQYF
TRBJ1-1,TRBV27,CASSLGLKNTEAFF
TRBJ1-2,TRBV5-1,CASSLAQDFYGYTF
TRBJ1-2,TRBV19,CASIPTGGGYGYTF
TRBJ2-1,TRBV7-6,CASSLQRDSEQFF
TRBJ1-1,TRBV6-1,CASSVYRVRDTEAFF
TRBJ2-5,TRBV15,CATSTEVAGGETQYF
TRBJ1-2,TRBV13,CASSLAGKNYGYTF
TRBJ1-5,TRBV18,CASSPVGQGDQPQHF
TRBJ2-5,TRBV7-6,CASSSSETQYF